This paragraph covers one T cell receptor (beta chain) sequence. Other DNA sequences in the same sample also yield this CDR3. This entry comes from a study of blood T cell repertoires in COVID-19. The V and J ends lost 4 bases and 7 bases, in that order; junction bases with no gene match: 2. The CDR3 sequence is 14 residues long. The germline CDR1 and CDR2 sequences are SGHVS and FNYEAQ. The repertoire was sequenced with immunoSEQ multiplex PCR; TCRdb's copy has only in-frame clones and lacks some. The sample comprises some 170,000 clones, roughly 90% of which are singletons, and just under 4% rests with the top ten.

The sequencing sample was made of peripheral blood. This sequence originates from a woman between 55 and 75 years old who had recovered from COVID-19. V is TRBV7-6 and J is TRBJ1-6, with 9 bases fitting TRBD1. The DNA of the CDR3 is TGTGCCAGCAGCTCAGGACAGGGGAATTCACCCCTCCACTTT. Its translation: CASSSGQGNSPLHF.